The rows below give T cell receptor beta chains drawn from one sample of a study of PD-1 blockade in classical Hodgkin lymphoma. Produced via immunoSEQ multiplex PCR; TCRdb's table is partial and in-frame only. This table holds approximately 47,000 clones, roughly 91% found once. The sample taken for sequencing was peripheral blood mononuclear cells (PBMCs). The receptors stem from a human donor with classical Hodgkin lymphoma. Each CDR3 is given with its conserved first and last residue. The D gene is left open where the match is weak. Some rows mark clone size as missing; the rest say once, few, many or name a class of expanded clone.

j_call d_call v_call cdr3_length clone_size cdr3_aa cdr3_nt
TRBJ2-3 . TRBV19 13 . CASSTRQTDTQYF TGTGCCAGTAGTACTAGACAGACAGATACGCAGTATTTT
TRBJ2-1 TRBD2 TRBV5-1 15 once CASSLGTSGPNEQFF TGCGCCAGCAGCTTGGGGACTAGCGGGCCAAATGAGCAGTTCTTC
TRBJ2-1 TRBD2 TRBV19 16 few CASSRLGREGLDEQFF TGTGCCAGTAGTCGCCTGGGGCGGGAGGGCTTGGATGAGCAGTTCTTC
TRBJ2-5 . TRBV2 12 . CASRDNQETQYF TGTGCCAGCAGGGACAACCAAGAGACCCAGTACTTC
TRBJ2-2 . TRBV6-1 15 . CASESQSGNTGELFF TGTGCCAGCGAATCTCAAAGCGGAAACACCGGGGAGCTGTTTTTT
TRBJ1-3 . TRBV19 13 . CASSRGAGNTIYF TGTGCCAGTAGTAGGGGCGCTGGAAACACCATATATTTT
TRBJ2-4 . TRBV6-1 11 . CASARGHIQYF TGTGCCAGCGCCAGGGGTCACATTCAGTACTTC
TRBJ1-1 TRBD1 TRBV5-1 16 . CASSYSTGTGSTEAFF TGCGCCAGCAGCTACTCTACCGGGACAGGGAGCACTGAAGCTTTCTTT
TRBJ2-1 TRBD2 TRBV10-3 15 once CAISESAGGYNEQFF TGTGCCATCAGTGAGTCAGCGGGAGGGTACAATGAGCAGTTCTTC
TRBJ1-1 . TRBV18 13 . CASRDTMTTEAFF TGTGCCAGCCGGGACACGATGACCACTGAAGCTTTCTTT
TRBJ2-1 TRBD2 TRBV28 15 . CASSRGGPSYNEQFF TGTGCCAGCAGTCGGGGGGGACCCTCCTACAATGAGCAGTTCTTC
TRBJ2-7 TRBD2 TRBV14 14 . CASRLAGSSYEQYF TGTGCCAGCAGGCTAGCGGGGAGCTCCTACGAGCAGTACTTC
TRBJ1-5 . TRBV7-9 13 . CASSLEVNQPQHF TGTGCCAGCAGCTTAGAGGTTAATCAGCCCCAGCATTTT
TRBJ2-2 . TRBV5-6 12 . CASSFGSGELFF TGTGCCAGCAGCTTCGGGTCCGGGGAGCTGTTTTTT
TRBJ1-6 . TRBV30 16 once CAWSREGSSYNSPLHF TGTGCCTGGAGTAGGGAAGGGAGCTCCTATAATTCACCCCTCCACTTT
TRBJ1-3 TRBD1 TRBV5-1 16 . CASRQDRGLSGNTIYF TGCGCCAGCAGGCAGGACAGGGGATTGAGCGGAAACACCATATATTTT
TRBJ2-3 . TRBV11-3 12 once CASSLNTDTQYF TGTGCCAGCAGCCTTAACACAGATACGCAGTATTTT
TRBJ1-4 . TRBV28 13 . CASSFGSPPSMFF TGTGCCAGCAGTTTTGGGTCCCCCCCCTCTATGTTTTTT
TRBJ2-7 . TRBV7-9 14 . CASSLGTGFYEQYF TGTGCCAGCAGCTTAGGCACAGGGTTCTACGAGCAGTACTTC
TRBJ2-7 TRBD2 TRBV9 16 . CASSVRAGAGVQEQYF TGTGCCAGCAGCGTAAGAGCGGGAGCGGGAGTGCAAGAGCAGTACTTC
TRBJ2-3 . TRBV5-1 14 . CASSPAGLTDTQYF TGCGCCAGCAGTCCGGCAGGGCTCACAGATACGCAGTATTTT
TRBJ1-1 . TRBV27 15 once CASSFGRQGYTEAFF TGTGCCAGCAGTTTCGGGCGGCAGGGTTACACTGAAGCTTTCTTT
TRBJ1-4 . TRBV28 12 . CASSSRGEKLFF TGTGCCAGCAGTTCCAGGGGCGAAAAACTGTTTTTT
TRBJ2-5 . TRBV28 14 . CASSMDGANVSQYF TGTGCCAGCAGTATGGACGGGGCCAATGTGTCCCAGTACTTC
TRBJ1-1 . TRBV7-8 12 . CASSLRTAEAFF TGTGCCAGCAGCTTACGAACGGCTGAAGCTTTCTTT
TRBJ2-3 TRBD1 TRBV19 17 . CASSLWQGVGGTDTQYF TGTGCCAGTAGTCTTTGGCAGGGGGTCGGGGGCACAGATACGCAGTATTTT
TRBJ2-1 TRBD2 TRBV19 15 . CASSMTSGTYNEQFF TGTGCCAGTAGTATGACTAGCGGGACTTACAATGAGCAGTTCTTC
TRBJ1-5 . TRBV7-9 15 once CASSQTLPGDQPQHF TGTGCCAGCAGCCAAACTTTACCCGGAGATCAGCCCCAGCATTTT
TRBJ2-7 . TRBV7-9 15 . CASSRDSGFNYEQYF TGTGCCAGCAGCCGGGACTCTGGATTTAACTACGAGCAGTACTTC
TRBJ1-1 TRBD1 TRBV4-2 14 . CASSVSGTVTEAFF TGTGCCAGCAGCGTGTCCGGGACAGTAACTGAAGCCTTCTTT
TRBJ2-3 TRBD2 TRBV7-3 16 . CASSLRGLAGADTQYF TGTGCCAGCAGCTTAAGAGGACTAGCGGGAGCCGATACGCAGTATTTT
TRBJ1-5 . TRBV7-9 17 . CASSPGEGPTINQPQHF TGTGCCAGCAGCCCGGGGGAGGGGCCTACAATCAATCAGCCCCAGCATTTT
TRBJ1-3 TRBD1 TRBV5-1 12 once CASRGQWNTIYF TGCGCCAGTAGGGGACAGTGGAACACCATATATTTT
TRBJ1-2 TRBD1 TRBV7-9 14 . CASIGQGDNYGYTF TGTGCCAGCATCGGACAGGGCGATAACTATGGCTACACCTTC
TRBJ1-1 TRBD1 TRBV7-9 14 . CASSATGRNTEAFF TGTGCCAGCAGCGCGACAGGGAGGAACACTGAAGCTTTCTTT
TRBJ1-5 . TRBV6-6 14 . CASSYAGPNQPQHF TGTGCCAGCAGTTATGCGGGACCAAATCAGCCCCAGCATTTT
TRBJ1-3 . TRBV6-6 14 . CASSYGQERNTIYF TGTGCCAGCAGTTACGGGCAGGAAAGAAACACCATATATTTT